The clone carrying this T cell receptor beta chain appeared a few times. As yet, its antigen is unknown. The germline V gene encodes CDR1 SGHTA and CDR2 FQGNSA. This CDR3 has 15 amino acids. The V and J ends lost 0 bases and 0 bases, in that order; junction bases with no gene match: 2. The sample comes from a study of early T cells in non-severe SARS-CoV-2 infection. Across the whole study: Chains were unpaired, as sequencing was done on bulk RNA from unsorted whole blood.

Each cDNA molecule carried a unique molecular identifier. Via MiXCR, TCRdb re-called the 5' RACE reads, giving one row per CDR3 protein. The sample records 95,000 to 100,000 distinct CDR3 sequences, less than 15% being singletons. Study-wide points: Using VDJdb, the matching emphasized anti-spike CD8 responses while missing private and CD4 specificities.

This receptor was obtained from an adult who was a healthcare worker with PCR-confirmed SARS-CoV-2 infection or an uninfected control (not recorded which). The J gene is TRBJ2-7, the V gene TRBV7-2; 7 bases agree with TRBD1. The sequencing input was whole blood. CDR3 region: CASSLAGTASYEQYF. The CDR3 coding sequence is TGTGCCAGCAGCTTAGCCGGGACAGCCTCCTACGAGCAGTACTTC.